This T cell receptor beta chain was sequenced for a study of blood T cell repertoires in COVID-19. Study summary: Some COVID-19 samples were acute and others convalescent; all came from the United States, Italy and Spain.

As originally analysed: The assay estimated nucleated cells by amplifying reference gene primers. Clones were read by immunoSEQ multiplex PCR, and TCRdb kept only the in-frame ones, dropping some. That table furnishes V, J and clone size, whereas the DNA furnished D and trimming. The table records 100,000 to 150,000 clones, approximately 87% of them present only once. The sequence was collected from a woman between 55 and 75 years old with acute or convalescent COVID-19. Sequenced input: peripheral blood.

CDR3: CSASSRLTGAGGELFF. The DNA for the CDR3 is TGCAGTGCTAGTTCTAGACTGACAGGGGCGGGCGGGGAGCTGTTTTTT. The rearrangement links TRBV20-1 to TRBJ2-2; 8 bases are a match to TRBD1. CDR3 size: 16 residues. The ends lost 3 bases at V and 7 bases at J; junction bases unmatched: 13. CDR1 is DFQATT and CDR2 is SNEGSKA in the germline V gene (reference sequence).